A single sample gave rise to the 6 T cell receptor beta chains below, sequenced in a study of blood T cells in healthy people across ages. Primers used in a second PCR of about 6 to 11 cycles were a sample-barcoded 5' primer and a J-beta primer mix. TCRdb called the 5' RACE reads again in MiXCR, with one record for every CDR3 protein. The table includes 910,000 or so distinct CDR3 sequences, roughly half detected once. The specimen was blood. Source of these receptors: a woman aged 55-75 years in good health.

This rearrangement joins TRBV27 to TRBJ1-2; no clear D gene. V was cut by 5 bases and J by 1 base, with 8 bases left in between. The germline CDR1 and CDR2 sequences are MNHEY and SMNVEV (reference sequence). This CDR3 region has 13 residues. CDR3 loop: CASSPRVNYGYTF. CDR3 in DNA: TGTGCCAGCAGTCCAAGGGTTAACTATGGCTACACCTTC.

The chain joins TRBV20-1 to TRBJ2-5, with TRBD1 identical over 8 bases. The J segment lost 5 bases and the V segment lost 5 bases, leaving 7 bases of the junction unmatched. Germline V gene lookup returns CDR1 DFQATT and CDR2 SNEGSKA (reference sequence). The CDR3 has 13 amino acids. The CDR3 DNA is TGCAGTGCTGGACAGGGTCGTAGGGAGACCCAGTACTTC. As protein: CSAGQGRRETQYF.

The CDR3 sequence is CASSGSENTGELFF. The CDR3 DNA reads as TGCGCCAGCAGCGGGTCAGAGAACACCGGGGAGCTGTTTTTT. The V call is TRBV5-1, the J call TRBJ2-2; no firm D call. This CDR3 spans 14 amino acids. Germline loops: CDR1 SGHRS, CDR2 YFSETQ. V dropped 4 bases and J dropped 1 base, with 8 bases sitting between them. Looking up the rest from reference TRBV5-1 and TRBJ2-2 gives the full variable domain: KAGVTQTPRYLIKTRGQQVTLSCSPISGHRSVSWYQQTPGQGLQFLFEYFSETQRNKGNFPGRFSGRQFSNSRSEMNVSTLELGDSALYLCASSGSENTGELFFGEGSRLTVL.

This rearrangement joins TRBV9 to TRBJ2-7; maybe TRBD2 (6 bases). With 1 base removed from V and 0 bases from J, the gap between germline ends came to 14 bases. Germline CDR1 SGDLS, CDR2 YYNGEE. The CDR3 runs 16 residues. CDR3: CASSVSSGTSSYEQYF. CDR3 DNA: TGTGCCAGCAGCGTAAGCTCTGGGACTTCCTCCTACGAGCAGTACTTC.

This clonotype is a singleton in its sample. V and J are TRBV13 and TRBJ1-1; D is perhaps TRBD1 (5 bases). This CDR3 region has 12 residues. Per the germline V gene, CDR1 is PRHDT and CDR2 is FYEKMQ (reference sequence). V shed 6 bases and J shed 11 bases, with 16 bases lying between them. CDR3 in amino acids: CASSSVRGGAFF. CDR3 in DNA: TGTGCCAGCAGTTCCGTTCGGGGCGGGGCTTTCTTT.

The CDR3 region has the DNA TGTGCCAGCTCTCCCTCCGGAAGGGGGCTCTACGAGCAGTACTTC. Amino acid sequence: CASSPSGRGLYEQYF. The V and J genes are TRBV18 and TRBJ2-7, with TRBD1 matching 7 bases. This CDR3 spans 15 amino acids. The V segment lost 6 bases and the J segment 3 bases; nucleotides outside the gene matches: 11. Germline assignment: CDR1 KGHSH and CDR2 LQKENI.